The next 6 T cell receptor beta chains were all read from a single sample in a study of T cells in Graves' hyperthyroidism and ophthalmopathy (dated by TCRdb to between 2019 and 2020). Library preparation used multiplex PCR. The data were produced on an Illumina HiSeq 2000. Amplification of TCR beta CDR3 regions was carried out from RNA transcripts. A first-round RT-PCR of the TCR CDR3 used the HTBI primer set with the Qiagen OneStep RT-PCR kit. TCRdb applied fastp at Q25 and MiXCR to the public reads, then kept only in-frame beta chains. Rows with a matching CDR3 protein are joined into one entry that keeps the most common DNA and genes. The sample profile shows over 700,000 distinct CDR3 sequences; over 15% of them were found once. The top ten clonotypes cover 16% of the sample. Sequenced input: blood. These receptors were obtained from a woman in her forties or fifties with Graves' hyperthyroidism that later progressed to Graves' ophthalmopathy.

This clonotype was counted many times. As DNA, the CDR3 is TGTGCCAGCAGTTACGGTATCCAAGAGACCCAGTACTTC. Its translation is CASSYGIQETQYF. This chain connects TRBV6-5 to TRBJ2-5; the D is unclear. CDR1 is MNHEY and CDR2 is SVGAGI in the germline V gene. Trimming cost V 2 bases and J 1 base, with 5 bases left between them. CDR3 length: 13 residues.

Ten or more counts support this clonotype. CDR3 nucleotides: TGTGCGACCTCGGGGACCGGCCAAGAGACCCAGTACTTC. Amino acid sequence: CATSGTGQETQYF. The chain uses TRBV6-1 and TRBJ2-5, with D perhaps TRBD1 or TRBD2 (5 bases each). The CDR3 sequence is 13 residues long. Germline values: CDR1 MNHNS, CDR2 SASEGT.

This clonotype has only a few counts. The V gene is TRBV10-2, the J gene TRBJ2-1; D not resolved. The CDR3 length is 13 residues. Germline assignment: CDR1 WSHSY and CDR2 SAAADI. Trimming cost V 3 bases and J 4 bases, with 7 bases left between them. CDR3 sequence reads: CASSDSGYNEQFF. DNA of the CDR3: TGCGCCAGCAGTGATTCGGGTTACAATGAGCAGTTCTTC.

This clonotype was seen many times. The chain has TRBV3-1 and TRBJ1-2; D may be TRBD1 (5 bases). Trimming took 1 base from V and 4 from J, leaving 13 bases between them. This CDR3 is 15 amino acids long. From germline, CDR1 is LGHDT and CDR2 YNNKEL (reference sequence). The CDR3 here is CASSQGSRAGYGYTF. The CDR3, as DNA: TGTGCCAGCAGCCAAGGTAGCAGGGCTGGCTATGGCTACACCTTC.

This chain connects TRBV6-5 to TRBJ2-1; 11 bases align to TRBD2. There are 18 residues in the CDR3. Germline CDR1 MNHEY, CDR2 SVGAGI. V lost 0 bases to trimming and J lost 7 bases; unmatched junction nucleotides: 11. The CDR3 is CASSYSTLAGDLENEQFF. In DNA, the CDR3 is TGTGCCAGCAGTTACTCCACACTAGCGGGGGACCTTGAAAATGAGCAGTTCTTC.

There are a few counts of this clonotype. The gene calls are TRBV9 and TRBJ2-6, with a possible D match to TRBD1 (6 bases). The CDR3 loop spans 18 amino acids. The germline gives CDR1 SGDLS, CDR2 YYNGEE. V was pared by 0 bases and J by 0 bases, with 13 bases between. The CDR3 protein is CASSVVGTPSSGANVLTF. DNA of the CDR3: TGTGCCAGCAGCGTAGTGGGGACACCTAGCTCTGGGGCCAACGTCCTGACTTTC. Variable domain in full (rest from reference TRBV9 and TRBJ2-6): DSGVTQTPKHLITATGQRVTLRCSPRSGDLSVYWYQQSLDQGLQFLIQYYNGEERAKGNILERFSAQQFPDLHSELNLSSLELGDSALYFCASSVVGTPSSGANVLTFGAGSRLTVL.